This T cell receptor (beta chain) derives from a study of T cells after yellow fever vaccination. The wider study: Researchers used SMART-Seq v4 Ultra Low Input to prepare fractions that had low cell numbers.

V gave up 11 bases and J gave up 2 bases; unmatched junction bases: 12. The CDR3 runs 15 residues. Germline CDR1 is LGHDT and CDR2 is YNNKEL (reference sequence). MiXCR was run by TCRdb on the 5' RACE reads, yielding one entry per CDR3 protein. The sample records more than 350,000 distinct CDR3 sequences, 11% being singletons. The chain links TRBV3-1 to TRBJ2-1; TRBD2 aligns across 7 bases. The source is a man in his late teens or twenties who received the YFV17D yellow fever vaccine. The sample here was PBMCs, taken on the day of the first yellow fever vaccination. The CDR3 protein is CACCHVLAPYNEQFF. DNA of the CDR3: TGTGCCTGCTGCCATGTACTAGCGCCCTACAATGAGCAGTTCTTC.